One sample yielded the 21 T cell receptor beta chains listed below, sequenced in a study of shared clonotypes between healthy human individuals. Data came from immunoSEQ multiplex PCR; TCRdb stores just in-frame clones and leaves some out. The repertoire holds approximately 2,000,000 clones, with about nine tenths as singletons. Source material: naive CD4+ T cells from PBMCs. Described subset: CD45RA+ positively selected. The receptors stem from a man between 18 and 29 years old in good health. Some clones in this sample may be carry-over from other donors' samples.

This chain links TRBV28 with TRBJ1-2, with a tentative D call TRBD1 (5 bases). V lost 2 bases and J 6 bases, leaving 13 bases between the germline ends. The CDR3 spans 14 residues. CDR1 and CDR2 from the germline V gene are MDHEN and SYDVKM. CDR3 amino acids: CASSLGFGADGYTF. CDR3 coding DNA: TGTGCCAGCAGTTTAGGATTTGGGGCAGATGGCTACACCTTC.

Details on this clone: The sample contains more than one DNA sequence encoding this CDR3. V gene TRBV6-5 combines with J gene TRBJ1-3, with TRBD1 matching 7 bases. CDR1 is MNHEY and CDR2 is SVGAGI in the germline V gene. After removal of 0 bases from V and 2 bases from J, the junction contained 1 base not matched to a gene. The CDR3 covers 15 residues. CDR3 residues: CASSYSDRAGNTIYF. Written as DNA, the CDR3 is TGTGCCAGCAGTTACTCCGACAGGGCTGGAAACACCATATATTTT.

This chain uses TRBV29-1 with TRBJ2-7; D possibly corresponds to TRBD1 (6 bases). Trimming removed 5 bases at V and 3 bases at J, with 11 bases between. The CDR3 has 12 amino acids. The germline V gene encodes CDR1 SQVTM and CDR2 ANQGSEA. The CDR3 DNA sequence: TGCAGCGTTTTCACAGGGAGCTACGAGCAGTACTTC. Translated: CSVFTGSYEQYF.

This chain connects TRBV13 to TRBJ2-5; TRBD1 agrees at 7 bases. V shed 4 bases and J 5 bases; nucleotides not matched to a gene: 7. The CDR3 is made up of 14 amino acids. Germline CDR1 is PRHDT and CDR2 is FYEKMQ (reference sequence). CDR3 in amino acids: CASSSRQGLETQYF. CDR3 nucleotide sequence: TGTGCCAGCAGCTCTAGACAGGGCCTTGAGACCCAGTACTTC.

Details on this clone: The sample carries other DNA sequences with the same CDR3. The chain combines TRBV7-2 with TRBJ1-5, with 11 nucleotides matching TRBD1. Germline CDR1 and CDR2: SGHTA and FQGNSA. V lost 0 bases and J lost 0; bases outside the gene matches: 4. The CDR3 is 18 residues long. CDR3 in amino acids: CASSLAGTGGYSNQPQHF. The CDR3 DNA sequence: TGTGCCAGCAGCTTAGCGGGGACAGGGGGATATAGCAATCAGCCCCAGCATTTT.

The chain employs TRBV19 and TRBJ2-4; 8 bases align to TRBD1. The length of the CDR3 is 15 residues. The V segment lost 5 bases and the J segment 4 bases; nucleotides outside the gene matches: 7. Germline V gene sequence: CDR1 LNHDA, CDR2 SQIVND (reference sequence). CDR3 nucleotide sequence: TGTGCCAGTAGTCTCCTGACAGGGGATAAAAACATTCAGTACTTC. It yields the protein CASSLLTGDKNIQYF.

The V gene is TRBV25-1, the J gene TRBJ2-2; the D call may be TRBD1 or TRBD2 (6 bases each). Between the trimmed V and J ends, which lost 7 bases and 5 bases, there was a span of 11 bases. The CDR3 extends over 13 amino acids. Germline V gives CDR1 MGHDK, CDR2 SYGVNS. CDR3 sequence (DNA): TGTGCCAGCACCCAAGGGGGGACCGGGGAGCTGTTTTTT. Translation: CASTQGGTGELFF.

This chain connects TRBV5-1 to TRBJ2-5, with TRBD2 matching 8 bases. Judging by the DNA end, TRBJ2-7 fits better; the J call may be wrong. This CDR3 contains 14 residues. Germline assignment: CDR1 SGHRS and CDR2 YFSETQ. The CDR3 nucleotides read TGCGCCAGCAGCGCGGGAGGCCATTTCGACGAGCAGTACTTC. Its protein is CASSAGGHFDEQYF.

This chain uses TRBV5-8 with TRBJ1-3; D gene unclear. The CDR3 has 16 amino acids. V shed 0 bases and J shed 0 bases, with 10 bases lying between them. Germline V CDR1 and CDR2: SGHTS, YDEGEE. CDR3 bases: TGTGCCAGCAGCTTGGGATTCAGTCGCTCTGGAAACACCATATATTTT. Encoded protein: CASSLGFSRSGNTIYF.

The CDR3 nucleotides are TGTGCCACCAGCAGACGGGGGGCTGCGGCTGGAAACACCATATATTTT. Its protein is CATSRRGAAAGNTIYF. The V and J genes are TRBV15 and TRBJ1-3; tentatively, D is TRBD1 (6 bases). V was shortened by 2 bases and J by 2 bases, with 13 bases between the two germline ends. The germline CDR1 and CDR2 sequences are LNHNV and YYDKDF (reference sequence). This CDR3 comprises 16 residues.

This sequence joins TRBV25-1 and TRBJ1-1; TRBD1 matches at 8 bases. Losses at the gene ends were 4 bases for V and 2 bases for J; bases not matched to a gene: 6. This CDR3 is built from 15 residues. Germline V gene data show CDR1 as MGHDK and CDR2 as SYGVNS. The CDR3: CASSASGTGNTEAFF. CDR3 DNA sequence: TGTGCCAGCAGTGCCTCAGGGACAGGTAACACTGAAGCTTTCTTT.

The CDR3 DNA reads as TGTGCCAGCAGTTTTCGGATTGCTGGGGCCAACGTCCTGACTTTC. This sequence encodes CASSFRIAGANVLTF. This chain joins TRBV27 and TRBJ2-6; D gene ambiguous. The germline V gene encodes CDR1 MNHEY and CDR2 SMNVEV (reference sequence). Trimming removed 3 bases at V and 2 bases at J, with 8 bases between. There are 15 residues in the CDR3.

CDR3 nucleotides: TGTGCCAGCAGCCCCCAGGTTGGAACTGAAGCTTTCTTT. It yields the protein CASSPQVGTEAFF. The chain has TRBV7-9 and TRBJ1-1; no clear D gene. V lost 5 bases and J 5 bases, leaving 12 bases between the germline ends. The V gene's germline CDR1 is SEHNR and CDR2 FQNEAQ (reference sequence). The CDR3 consists of 13 residues.

V gene TRBV28 combines with J gene TRBJ2-5, with 9 bases matching TRBD1. CDR3 length equals 14 residues. Trimming at V came to 4 bases and at J to 6 bases, leaving 6 bases not matched to a gene. Looked up from germline, CDR1 is MDHEN and CDR2 is SYDVKM. CDR3 nucleotide sequence: TGTGCCAGCAGTTCGACAGGGGGTCGGAAGACCCAGTACTTC. This sequence encodes CASSSTGGRKTQYF.

This sequence joins TRBV5-1 and TRBJ2-7; 8 bases align to TRBD1. Germline CDR1 and CDR2: SGHRS and YFSETQ. The trim removed 0 bases at V and 5 bases at J, leaving 7 bases unmatched. The CDR3 length is 15 residues. The CDR3 sequence is CASSLDPGQGNEQYF. As DNA, the CDR3 is TGCGCCAGCAGCTTGGATCCCGGACAGGGCAACGAGCAGTACTTC.

V gene TRBV25-1 combines with J gene TRBJ2-2; TRBD1 matches at 7 bases. CDR1 is MGHDK and CDR2 is SYGVNS in the germline V gene. This CDR3 comprises 16 residues. Unmatched junction bases numbered 11, after V lost 6 bases and J lost 4 bases. The CDR3 region is CASRSTGVGITGELFF. The CDR3 nucleotides are TGTGCCAGCAGAAGTACAGGGGTAGGCATCACCGGGGAGCTGTTTTTT.

This sequence joins TRBV18 and TRBJ2-7; D possibly uses TRBD1 or TRBD2 (6 bases each). Trimming removed 5 bases from V and 6 bases from J, with 20 bases in between. Per the germline V gene, CDR1 is KGHSH and CDR2 is LQKENI. CDR3 length: 15 residues. CDR3 sequence (DNA): TGTGCCAGCTCATTTGTAGCGGTCGGGGGCGGCGAGCAGTACTTC. Translated: CASSFVAVGGGEQYF.

The CDR3 protein is CASSALQGARETQYF. CDR3 DNA: TGCGCCAGCAGCGCACTTCAGGGGGCGCGCGAGACCCAGTACTTC. The V and J genes are TRBV4-1 and TRBJ2-5; TRBD1 aligns across 8 bases. Unmatched junction bases numbered 10, after V lost 5 bases and J lost 5 bases. This CDR3 contains 15 residues. Germline V CDR1 and CDR2: MGHRA, YSYEKL.

The rearrangement uses TRBV7-8 and TRBJ2-7, with TRBD2 matching over 13 bases. Germline V gene sequence: CDR1 SGHVS, CDR2 FQNEAQ. V shed 1 base and J 2 bases; nucleotides not matched to a gene: 2. The CDR3 runs 16 residues. The CDR3 here is CASSLGGTSGAYEQYF. The CDR3 DNA sequence: TGTGCCAGCAGCTTAGGGGGGACTAGCGGGGCCTACGAGCAGTACTTC. The entire variable domain, with the rest obtained from reference TRBV7-8 and TRBJ2-7, is as follows: GAGVSQSPRYKVAKRGQDVALRCDPISGHVSLFWYQQALGQGPEFLTYFQNEAQLDKSGLPSDRFFAERPEGSVSTLKIQRTQQEDSAVYLCASSLGGTSGAYEQYFGPGTRLTVT.

The chain couples TRBV7-2 to TRBJ1-6; TRBD1 aligns across 8 bases. Germline trimming cut 6 bases from V and 14 bases from J; bases unmatched to any gene: 12. The length of the CDR3 is 14 residues. Per the germline V gene, CDR1 is SGHTA and CDR2 is FQGNSA. The CDR3 nucleotides read TGTGCCAGCAGTCCGGGACAGGCACAACTGGCCCTCCACTTT. Translating gives CASSPGQAQLALHF.

This clone was seen a few times. V usage is TRBV21-1 and J usage is TRBJ1-1. TRBV21-1 is a known pseudogene. The CDR3 consists of 12 residues. The CDR3, as DNA: TGTGCCAGCAGCCCCAAGTGGACTGAAGCTTTCTTT. As protein: CASSPKWTEAFF.